This T cell receptor (beta chain) originates from a study of blood T cell repertoires in COVID-19. Authors' methods: Estimation of nucleated cell counts was performed using reference gene primer amplification. The repertoire was sequenced with immunoSEQ multiplex PCR; TCRdb's copy has only in-frame clones and lacks some. V, J and clone size are those of that table, while D and trimming were read from the DNA. The sample contains some 330,000 clones, roughly four fifths of which appear only once. In germline, CDR1 is SGHAT, CDR2 FQNNGV. Deletions cut 5 bases from V and 0 bases from J, with 7 bases between. The CDR3 spans 13 residues. The study recruited people aged about 18 to 90 years across about 25 US areas. Each recovered donor of Cohort 3 presented with two negative PCRs, clearance, or symptom resolution.

Sequencing input: PBMCs or T cells enriched from blood (not recorded which). The chain combines TRBV11-2 with TRBJ1-1, with D uncertain. The TCR sequence derives from a woman between 50 and 59 years old who had recovered from COVID-19. This CDR3 reads CASSNGVNTEAFF. The DNA of the CDR3 is TGTGCCAGCAGCAACGGGGTGAACACTGAAGCTTTCTTT.